This TCR beta chain was recovered during a study of cytomegalovirus exposure and HLA in healthy donors (dated by TCRdb to the late 2010s). Some background on the complete study: According to an earlier analysis of several hundred of the donors, roughly 180 million T cells yielded 120 million or so unique TCR beta sequences and 250 to 350 Gb of sequence data. The study used immunosequencing to profile the T cell repertoires of approximately 650 subjects and linked those repertoires to cytomegalovirus serostatus. Class I and class II HLA loci were covered by the typing at four-digit resolution. Four to six DR-DQ haplotypes were handled as single units for association and clustering, since linkage in the cohort was strong. Among some 410 genotyped donors of the cohort, an average of around 250,000 unique TCR beta nucleotide sequences was sequenced per donor, of which approximately 18% were non-productive. In a later genetic analysis, genome-wide SNP genotypes for about 55% of the roughly 670 donors were used, and that subset was treated as a discovery cohort. Typing coverage varied by locus: about 629-640 donors for A, B, C, DRB1 and DQB1; approximately 500 for DQA1; over 600 for DPA1; around 490 for DPB1. To decide whether each TCR beta V gene segment behaved as functional or pseudogenic, an earlier analysis of some 600 of the donors relied on high-throughput TCR beta sequencing. A later analysis re-examined previously published TCR beta repertoires from more than 550 donors and added high-resolution HLA genotyping to investigate patterns of TCR occurrence. Along with the approximately 600-subject first cohort, a separate validation cohort of over 90 different subjects was used. Donor age, sex, ethnicity and CMV serostatus were collected together with the repertoire data. All discovery cohort repertoires had been generated on a single sequencing platform. Among the 398 genotyped donors, around 79% belonged to the genetic ancestry cluster associated with self-reported Caucasian donors. To predict cytomegalovirus infection status, the study brought together high-throughput TCR immunosequencing, statistical association of individual TCRs with disease status, and machine learning. Rather than using new phenotypic data, the later analysis identified candidate immune exposures from TCR beta sequences and from how often those sequences occurred across donors. The study aimed to test whether cataloging public T cell receptors could reveal signatures of past pathogen exposure. Roughly 320 gigabases of sequencing data and around 88 million unique TCR sequences made up an early release that covered approximately 650 HLA-typed donors. Broad study findings and their caveats: The only immune exposure information available for the cohort was CMV serostatus. A later analysis associated approximately 17,000 TCR beta sequences with specific HLA alleles at a false discovery rate of 0.05. In this cohort, only TCR beta chains were sequenced, and detectable features were limited by the absence of alpha or paired-chain data. When HLA alleles, especially DR and DQ, strongly co-occurred, TCR associations were difficult to assign to individual alleles. The earlier analysis of fewer than 750 of the donors excluded seventeen rarely observed V segments, including chromosome 9 orphons, because counts were too low. An earlier analysis of approximately 570 of the donors showed that most TCR beta V segments appeared in productive rearrangements either about 87% or about 30% of the time, which broadly matched IMGT annotations. A further reported finding was that TCR beta sequences accurately predicted the HLA-A and HLA-B alleles for most subjects in the first cohort. In both the original and validation cohorts, the classifier was reported to diagnose cytomegalovirus status with high specificity and sensitivity. In vitro tests confirmed that a few of the cytomegalovirus-associated TCR beta chains recognize cytomegalovirus antigens. An association between a missense DCLRE1C variant and V-gene and J-gene trimming of TCR beta chains was found in a later genetic analysis and replicated in an independent cohort. Presence/absence analyses assumed roughly uniform sequencing depth across donors, an assumption that may not hold. Because HLA typing was missing for some donors at each locus, association tests included only the typed subset. In a later analysis, TCR association rates were found to vary across HLA loci, with the most associated TCRs seen for DRB1 alleles and the fewest for HLA-C alleles. In a later analysis, HLA-associated TCR beta chains were found to be more clonally expanded and to have lower generation probabilities than equally common non-associated chains. The 87-base-pair reads could not distinguish some IMGT-functional V segments, including TRBV6-2 and TRBV6-3, so those segments were excluded. In a later genetic analysis, fewer N-insertions in productive TCRs were reported among donors in an Asian-associated ancestry cluster than the roughly 700-donor mean. Several of the top co-occurrence clusters appeared to be linked to parvovirus B19, influenza, CMV and Epstein-Barr virus, according to a later analysis. The sequencing pipeline was judged likely to have produced a cluster of highly shared sequence variants as a technical artifact. Across donors, most TCR sequences were observed very rarely, whereas some public TCRs were present in many individuals. The study listed 150 to 200 TCR beta chains as associated with cytomegalovirus. It was suggested by the authors that the approach could potentially be generalized to other disease states and immunological phenotypes. Correlated functional status among segregating V segments might be attributable to linkage disequilibrium, but an unknown experimental factor could not be ruled out. In a later analysis, most CMV-associated TCR beta chains were found to appear HLA-restricted, with HLA associations seemingly driven largely by CMV exposure.

The cohort consisted of some 730 healthy bone marrow donors. At the time of sampling, every cohort member was nominally healthy, though immune exposures that went unrecorded were likely present. The donor was CMV seronegative and belonged to the group of around 400 seronegative cohort members. Each donor provided a peripheral blood sample, and peripheral blood mononuclear cells were used for TCR beta sequencing. The Qiagen DNeasy Blood Extraction Kit was used to extract genomic DNA from the blood cell samples. Concerning this clone: Its antigen is unknown. No much larger clone exists at a distance of one base, and base qualities are not known.

A distance of 19 bases separates the germline ends of V and J, which lose 0 bases and 7 bases respectively. Looking up the germline V gene yields CDR1 MGHRA and CDR2 YSYEKL. Including cysteine and phenylalanine, the CDR3 has 16 amino acids. Only CDR3 DNA remains: 48 bases, in frame from the first base. The receptor library was made with the immunoSEQ multiplex PCR assay. For the multiplex PCR, a mixture combining 60 forward primers for TCR Vbeta segments and 13 reverse primers for TCR Jbeta segments was used. The CDR3 region of rearranged TCR beta genes was amplified from genomic DNA with a multiplex PCR assay. The amplified TCR beta libraries were sequenced on the Illumina HiSeq System as 87-base-pair reads. Concerning the study's data processing: In a later analysis, tens of millions of unique TCR beta chains were counted across the approximately 640 repertoires, and roughly 11 million of these chains were shared by at least two donors. A nearest-neighbor algorithm error-corrected the raw reads and collapsed the reads into unique sequences, merging closely related sequences to remove PCR and sequencing errors. V, D and J gene segments were assigned by aligning CDR3 sequences to IMGT reference sequences. For a sequence to be retained, a match of at least six nucleotides to both a V gene segment and a J gene segment was required. Rearrangements were classified as productive when the CDR3 lacked stop codons and remained in frame with V and J, and all other rearrangements were classified as non-productive. Following IMGT convention, CDR3 was defined as the stretch from the second conserved V-encoded cysteine to the conserved J-encoded phenylalanine. In an earlier analysis of roughly 580 of the donors, sequences lacking an unambiguous match to a single V gene segment were excluded. An earlier analysis of 500 to 600 of the donors classified V segments as functional when productive rearrangements were above 56.7% and as segregating when the standard deviation between donors was above 5%. A statistical classification framework was built for diagnosing cytomegalovirus status from the catalog of TCR beta chain sequences. V and J gene assignment, in a later analysis, came from comparing TCR nucleotide sequences with IMGT/GENE-DB human TR gene sequences. A later analysis assigned CDR3 sequences and most-parsimonious VDJ recombination scenarios with the TCRdist pipeline. In a later analysis, every TCR beta chain was defined by the combination of its CDR3 amino acid sequence and its V-gene family, and reads without a unique V-gene family were dropped. A later analysis removed 550 to 700 highly shared, low-generation-probability nucleotide sequences to deal with suspected cross-contamination and a sequencing artifact. A later analysis calculated a clonal expansion index for each public chain from normalized within-repertoire ranks of inferred template counts. In a later analysis, generation probabilities were computed with a VDJ recombination model fitted to out-of-frame rearrangements, and the resulting probabilities were checked against IGoR. In a later analysis, TCR-TCR, TCR-HLA and TCR-CMV co-occurrence was scored with hypergeometric tests, and a repertoire-size bias correction was applied to TCR pairs. To estimate false discovery rates, a later analysis permuted the HLA or CMV assignments 20 times. A later analysis grouped co-occurring TCRs with DBSCAN, adding TCRdist sequence similarity when clustering within HLA-allele-positive subsets. Co-occurrence clustering excluded repertoires with fewer than 30,000 or more than 120,000 public chains, plus five with anomalous nucleotide sharing. TCRdb holds this immuneACCESS table with in-frame rearrangements only. Some clones are missing; in checked studies, unresolved V genes explain under half, and the rest has no known cause. Clone size and the V and J calls come from that table; the DNA yielded D and trimming. For this sample the table gives more than 200,000 clones, of which over 75% were detected only once. The ten largest clones add up to less than 2% of the sample.

The TCR was taken from a male donor in good health and CMV-seronegative. Sequences were obtained from PBMCs. The rearranged segments are TRBV4-1 and TRBJ2-7; a tentative D call is TRBD2 (7 bases match). The CDR3 protein: CASSQDQGTPGGEQYF. The DNA sequence reads TGCGCCAGCAGCCAAGATCAGGGGACACCGGGGGGAGAGCAGTACTTC.